This T cell receptor beta chain was obtained from a study of CD8+CD57+ T cells in acquired aplastic anemia. The study, taken as a whole, reports: Patients and controls had CD8+ Simpson's diversity values that were not significantly distinct.

TCR beta VDJ combinations and CDR3 sequences were profiled from genomic DNA. TCRdb ran MiXCR on the reads and lists one entry per CDR3 protein. This table holds approximately 98,000 distinct CDR3 sequences, approximately 49% found once. This clonotype was recorded many times. Its antigen is not identified. Trimming took 2 bases from V and 4 from J, leaving 6 bases between them. This CDR3 spans 12 amino acids. Germline V gene data show CDR1 as SNHLY and CDR2 as FYNNEI. The rearrangement uses TRBV2 and TRBJ2-7; D is unresolved. The receptor comes from a human donor in good health, serving as a control. The specimen was sorted CD4+, CD8+, or CD8+CD57+ T cells (not recorded which) from PBMCs. CDR3 region: CASSETRYEQYF. The CDR3 DNA reads as TGTGCCAGCAGTGAAACGCGTTACGAGCAGTACTTC.